Included here is one T cell receptor (beta chain) sequence, with context. There is no known antigen for this receptor. No per-base quality is available; no much larger clone lies one base away. Participants in the prospective study were aged about 18 to 95 years, lived in about two dozen United States geographic areas, and enrolled through a virtual design. Cohort assignment in the prospective study relied on participant-reported clinical history from a screening survey and a study questionnaire. Exposed participants had been in contact with someone with a PCR-confirmed or clinician-diagnosed COVID-19 case within 2 weeks of study entry. Each participant in the prospective study had whole blood, serum and a nasopharyngeal or oropharyngeal swab collected by mobile phlebotomists. Participants in the prospective study had the option to provide additional blood draws and questionnaires over a 2-month period. Before DNA extraction, prospective study blood samples were shipped either frozen or at room temperature.

This sample was included in a study of blood T cell repertoires in COVID-19 (dated by TCRdb to about 2020). Study-level background: Samples covering the acute and convalescent phases of COVID-19 were provided by collaborators in the United States, Italy and Spain. The prospective study material was composed of cDNA or gDNA derived from T cells, B-cell-depleted T cells, or PBMCs. Subjects who had been exposed to COVID-19, were actively infected with it, or had recovered from it provided the deeply sampled blood TCRbeta repertoires that made up the dataset. A freely available public database, intended as a resource for researchers studying the immune response to SARS-CoV-2, is where the repertoires were released. Samples were obtained from the ongoing ImmuneRACE study (first 160 participants) and from some 1,200 subjects provided by 6 global collaborators. Sample metadata almost always included a de-identified subject ID, COVID-19 status, age in years and sex. HLA class I and class II types, where available, came from metadata supplied by the sample provider rather than from assay-based typing.

From the germline V gene, CDR1 is LGHNT and CDR2 is FRNRAP. Trimming at the junction amounts to 1 base on V and 9 bases on J, and the germline ends lie 10 bases apart. The CDR3 covers 13 residues, taking in both the cysteine and the phenylalanine. The only DNA kept is the CDR3, 39 bases in frame from the first base. Overall study results and their limits: The amount of clinical and demographic metadata varied by source and participant and was provided uncurated.

The immunoSEQ Assay, a bias-controlled multiplex PCR, was used to amplify TCRbeta CDR3 regions from genomic DNA. Processing in the source paper ran as follows. The number of nucleated cells in each sample was estimated by amplification of reference gene primers within the assay. Sequence reads were collapsed and filtered to measure the absolute abundance of every unique TCRbeta CDR3 rearrangement. For each sample, productive Simpson clonality was calculated by taking the square root of Simpson's diversity index across productive rearrangements. TCRdb obtained this table from immuneACCESS and retained in-frame rearrangements with V and J assigned. These tables miss some clones; where compared with another copy, unresolved V genes account for less than half of the shortfall, and the remainder is unexplained. The V and J calls and the clone size are those of that table, but D and trimming were determined from the DNA. The sample table shows 250,000 or so clones, and roughly 88% are seen once. Under 4.5% of the sample is taken by the ten largest.

This receptor was obtained from a woman in her 30s who had been exposed to COVID-19. The chain joins TRBV12-5 to TRBJ1-5; the D gene is possibly TRBD1, with 5 bases matching. What was sequenced was PBMCs or T cells enriched from blood (not recorded which). The CDR3 protein: CASGLEYQGPQHF. The DNA reads as follows: TGTGCTAGTGGTTTGGAATACCAGGGGCCCCAGCATTTT.